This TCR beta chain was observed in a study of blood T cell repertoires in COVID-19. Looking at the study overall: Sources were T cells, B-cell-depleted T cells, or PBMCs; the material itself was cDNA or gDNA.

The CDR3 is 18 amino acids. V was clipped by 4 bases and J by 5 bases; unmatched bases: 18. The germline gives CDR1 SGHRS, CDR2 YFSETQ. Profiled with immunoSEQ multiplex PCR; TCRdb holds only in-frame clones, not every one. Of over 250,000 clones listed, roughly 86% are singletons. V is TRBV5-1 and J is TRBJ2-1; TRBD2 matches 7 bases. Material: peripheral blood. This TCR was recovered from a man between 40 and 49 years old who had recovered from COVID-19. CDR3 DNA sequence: TGCGCCAGCAGCAGTGGTCCCTGGGACCACGGGGGGAACAATGAGCAGTTCTTC. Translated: CASSSGPWDHGGNNEQFF.